The rows below give T cell receptor beta chains drawn from one sample of a study of shared clonotypes between healthy human individuals. Profiling relied on immunoSEQ multiplex PCR, and the TCRdb table lists in-frame clones only, not all of them. The sample lists 650,000 to 750,000 clones, about two thirds occurring once. Material for sequencing was memory CD4+ T cells sorted from blood. The source of these receptors is a young woman in good health. CDR3s leave out the opening cysteine and the closing phenylalanine or tryptophan.

v_call	j_call	cdr3_aa
TRBV6-6	TRBJ1-2	ASRPYLAGYYGYT
TRBV28	TRBJ2-7	ASSFLGRSYEQY
TRBV10-3	TRBJ2-7	ATEPASGSRGYEQY
TRBV7-2	TRBJ2-1	ASSALFSYNEQF
TRBV5-1	TRBJ2-4	ASSFGGRADLDIQY
TRBV28	TRBJ1-1	ASKHRTGGILNTEAF
TRBV19	TRBJ1-5	ASRDRGNQPQH
TRBV6-1	TRBJ1-1	ASSEIPGDGTEAF
TRBV19	TRBJ2-3	ASSASRGPADTQY
TRBV7-9	TRBJ2-3	ASSRRGGSIDTQY
TRBV14	TRBJ2-5	ASCFPPGLTD
TRBV10-2	TRBJ2-7	ASSSSSGAYEQY
TRBV6-1	TRBJ2-2	SPRGELNTGELF
TRBV6-1	TRBJ1-5	ASSESWRDNQPQH
TRBV18	TRBJ2-1	ASSPPSQGAYNEQF
TRBV15	TRBJ2-5	ATSRDQAGTQY
TRBV5-1	TRBJ1-1	ASSEGTEGAEAF
TRBV7-7	TRBJ2-2	ASSDWNTGELF
TRBV10-3	TRBJ2-1	ATLAGGGYNEQF
TRBV29-1	TRBJ1-4	SARQDEKLF
TRBV29-1	TRBJ2-3	SVDRIGKSDTQY
TRBV7-9	TRBJ2-3	ASSYWTGTDTQY
TRBV5-1	TRBJ1-3	ASSFGTTGNTIY
TRBV2	TRBJ2-2	ASSTRQGNTGELF
TRBV19	TRBJ2-3	ASSLRQGGSSDTQY
TRBV19	TRBJ1-5	ASSIGGQGGQPQH
TRBV6-6	TRBJ1-3	ASSKGEPGNTIY
TRBV11-2	TRBJ2-3	ASSLGGQPLTDTQY
TRBV5-1	TRBJ2-3	ASSPPGVADTQY
TRBV18	TRBJ1-3	ASSPTAGARDGNTIY
TRBV27	TRBJ2-7	ASSLERLPFEQY
TRBV29-1	TRBJ1-3	SVGVSGNTIY
TRBV25-1	TRBJ1-1	ASSRDRGYTEAF
TRBV7-9	TRBJ2-1	ASSLVAGHNEQF
TRBV19	TRBJ1-5	ASSWDRGQPQH
TRBV19	TRBJ2-3	ASRGKGGRSADTQY
TRBV20-1	TRBJ2-5	SATQAETQY
TRBV6-6	TRBJ2-7	ASSSGTGYEQY
TRBV7-2	TRBJ2-2	ASSFGGRMNTGELF
TRBV10-3	TRBJ2-5	AITATAQETQY
TRBV10-1	TRBJ2-2	ASSDRLADTGELF
TRBV7-9	TRBJ1-1	ASSPTRQNTEAF
TRBV6-5	TRBJ2-2	ASRKGQNTGELF
TRBV6-6	TRBJ1-2	ASSATGAHLYT
TRBV11-2	TRBJ1-1	ASSLEQGTEAF
TRBV7-2	TRBJ1-5	ASSKAAGPKNQPQH
TRBV15	TRBJ2-5	ATSRDVASQTQY